This T cell receptor (beta chain) was captured by sequencing in a study of radiation and T cells in renal cell carcinoma. Overall study context: Nephrectomy followed 15 Gy stereotactic body radiation by 4 weeks. General observations from the study: In blood, top tumor clones expanded by 2 weeks, shrinking by 4.

Between the trimmed V and J ends, which lost 6 bases and 4 bases, there was a span of 17 bases. The CDR3 length is 15 residues. Looked up from germline, CDR1 is MGHDK and CDR2 is SYGVNS. Details on this clone: Antigen unknown.

TCRdb keeps only in-frame clones here, not all; method: immunoSEQ multiplex PCR. The sample yields more than 100,000 clones, roughly 91% seen once. Time point here: blood 2 weeks post-SBRT. Sample treatment: 15 Gy SBRT to primary tumor, nephrectomy 4 weeks later. The V call is TRBV25-1, the J call TRBJ2-3; either TRBD1 or TRBD2 may supply D (7 bases each). The receptor comes from a woman in her 70s with renal cell carcinoma. This specimen consisted of blood, obtained from a patient whose treatment included radiotherapy and nephrectomy. CDR3 in DNA: TGTGCCAGCAGCTCAGGGGGGGCTACGGCAGATACGCAGTATTTT. Amino acid sequence: CASSSGGATADTQYF.